The present entry profiles one T cell receptor beta chain with its context. Germline V gives CDR1 DFQATT, CDR2 SNEGSKA (reference sequence). This CDR3 contains 12 residues. With a J-beta primer mix and a sample-barcoded 5' primer, a second PCR ran about 6 to 11 cycles. A minimum of 2.5 million CDR3-containing paired-end reads was obtained for each sample. TCRdb reprocessed the 5' RACE reads via MiXCR and lists one record per CDR3 protein. In the table there are roughly 1,500,000 distinct CDR3 sequences, about 32% of which are singletons. Healthy Russian Caucasian donors spanned ages about 6 to 100 years. This entry comes from a study of blood T cells in healthy people across ages.

The V call is TRBV20-1, the J call TRBJ1-1; TRBD1 matches 8 bases. Material for sequencing was blood. This sequence was found in a woman aged 25 to 39 in good health. The CDR3 DNA reads as TGCAGGCCGGACAGGGTGGTTGCTGAAGCTTTCTTT. This gives the protein CRPDRVVAEAFF.